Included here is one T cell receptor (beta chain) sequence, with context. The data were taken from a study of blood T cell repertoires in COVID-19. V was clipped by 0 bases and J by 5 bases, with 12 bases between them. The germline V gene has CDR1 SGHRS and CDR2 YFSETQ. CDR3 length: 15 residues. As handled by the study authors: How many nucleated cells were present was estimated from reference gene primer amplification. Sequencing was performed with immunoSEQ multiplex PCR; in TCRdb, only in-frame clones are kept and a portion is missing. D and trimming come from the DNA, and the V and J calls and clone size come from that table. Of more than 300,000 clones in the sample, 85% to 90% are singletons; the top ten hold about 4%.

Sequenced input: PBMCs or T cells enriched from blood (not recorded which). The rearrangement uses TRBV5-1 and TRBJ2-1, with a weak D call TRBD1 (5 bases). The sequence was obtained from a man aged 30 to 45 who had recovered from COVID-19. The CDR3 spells CASSLAAQVNNEQFF. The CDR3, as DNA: TGCGCCAGCAGCTTGGCAGCACAGGTTAACAATGAGCAGTTCTTC.